The entry below gives a single T cell receptor beta chain sequence along with its context. CDR3 size: 11 residues. Trimming at V came to 7 bases and at J to 8 bases, leaving 0 bases not matched to a gene. CDR1 is SGHNT, CDR2 YENEEA, per germline. The data are from a study of blood T cell repertoires in COVID-19. Study overall: The United States, Italy and Spain were the sources of the acute and convalescent COVID-19 samples. Sample material is recorded as cDNA or gDNA derived from T cells, B-cell-depleted T cells, or PBMCs.

TCRdb's table, derived via immunoSEQ multiplex PCR, lists solely in-frame clones and lacks some. Here the sample spans 250,000 to 300,000 clones, around 81% being singletons. What was sequenced was peripheral blood. The V and J genes are TRBV11-3 and TRBJ2-2, with TRBD2 matching over 8 bases. The clonotype originates from an older woman with active or convalescent COVID-19. CDR3: CASTGGGELFF. The CDR3 DNA sequence: TGTGCCAGCACGGGAGGGGGGGAGCTGTTTTTT.